This T cell receptor (beta chain) was sequenced during a study of blood T cells in healthy people across ages. Germline CDR1 and CDR2: SGHTA and FQGNSA. V dropped 4 bases and J dropped 3 bases, with 7 bases sitting between them. The CDR3 has 13 amino acids. Sample-barcoded 5' priming and a J-beta primer mix drove a second PCR of about 6 to 12 cycles. TCRdb redid the calling of the 5' RACE reads with MiXCR, one entry per CDR3 protein. The data contain about a million distinct CDR3 sequences, around two fifths of them singletons. Approximately 10 milliliters was the volume of peripheral blood drawn from each donor. Study conclusions and caveats: Changes in expanded clonotypes were possibly confounded, as the CMV status of donors was unknown. Older age coincided with a roughly linear decline in TCR beta diversity per million T cells. Among long-lived donors, naive CD4+ cells were more numerous and diversity higher than in aged donors.

A remark on this clonotype: What it binds is not known.

The sample was blood. This TCR derives from a man aged 18 to 30 in good health. The J gene is TRBJ2-1, the V gene TRBV7-2, with D hard to call. The CDR3 DNA reads TGTGCCAGCAGCTCCGAGTACTACAATGAGCAGTTCTTC. It encodes CASSSEYYNEQFF.